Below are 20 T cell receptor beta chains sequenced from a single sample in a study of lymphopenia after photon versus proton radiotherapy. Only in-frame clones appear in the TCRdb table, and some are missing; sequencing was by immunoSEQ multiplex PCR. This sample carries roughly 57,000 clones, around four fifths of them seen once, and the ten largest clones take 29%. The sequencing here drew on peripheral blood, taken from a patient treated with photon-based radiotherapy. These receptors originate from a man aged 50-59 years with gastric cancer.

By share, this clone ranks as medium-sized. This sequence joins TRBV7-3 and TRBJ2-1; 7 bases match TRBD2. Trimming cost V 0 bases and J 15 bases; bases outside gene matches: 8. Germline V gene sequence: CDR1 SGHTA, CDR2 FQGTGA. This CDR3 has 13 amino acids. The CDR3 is CASSLTERDRLFF. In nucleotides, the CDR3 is TGTGCCAGCAGCTTAACAGAGCGGGACCGCTTGTTCTTC.

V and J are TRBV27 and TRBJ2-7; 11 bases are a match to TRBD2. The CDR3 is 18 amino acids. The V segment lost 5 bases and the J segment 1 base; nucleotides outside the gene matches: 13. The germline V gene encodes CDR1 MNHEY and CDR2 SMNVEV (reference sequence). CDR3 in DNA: TGTGCCAGCAGTCCCGGGATAGCGGGAGGGTCGAGGTCCTACGAGCAGTACTTC. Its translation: CASSPGIAGGSRSYEQYF.

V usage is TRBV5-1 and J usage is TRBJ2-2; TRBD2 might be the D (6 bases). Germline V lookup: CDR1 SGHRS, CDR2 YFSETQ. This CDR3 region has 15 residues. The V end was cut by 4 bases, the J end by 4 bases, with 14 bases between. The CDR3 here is CASSTGDSGTGELFF. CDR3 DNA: TGCGCCAGCAGCACGGGGGACTCGGGCACCGGGGAGCTGTTTTTT.

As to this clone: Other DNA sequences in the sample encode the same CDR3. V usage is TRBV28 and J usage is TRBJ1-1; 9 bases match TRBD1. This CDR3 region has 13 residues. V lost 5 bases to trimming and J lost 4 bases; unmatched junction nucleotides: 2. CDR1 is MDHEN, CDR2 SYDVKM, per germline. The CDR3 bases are TGTGCCAGCAGTAGGGACAGGGTCACTGAAGCTTTCTTT. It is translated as CASSRDRVTEAFF.

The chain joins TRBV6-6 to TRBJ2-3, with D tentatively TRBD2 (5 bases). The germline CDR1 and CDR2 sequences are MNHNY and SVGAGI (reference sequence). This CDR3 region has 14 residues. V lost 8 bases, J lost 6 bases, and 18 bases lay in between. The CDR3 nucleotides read TGTGCCAGCGCCGCGGGCCAGATCTCTGATACGCAGTATTTT. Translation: CASAAGQISDTQYF.

The CDR3 sequence: CASSNRQGRSGANVLTF. The CDR3 nucleotides are TGTGCCAGTAGTAACCGGCAAGGGAGGTCTGGGGCCAACGTCCTGACTTTC. This chain connects TRBV19 to TRBJ2-6, with a tentative D call TRBD2 (6 bases). The V gene's germline CDR1 is LNHDA and CDR2 SQIVND (reference sequence). This CDR3 region has 17 residues. Trimming cost V 4 bases and J 1 base, with 14 bases left between them.

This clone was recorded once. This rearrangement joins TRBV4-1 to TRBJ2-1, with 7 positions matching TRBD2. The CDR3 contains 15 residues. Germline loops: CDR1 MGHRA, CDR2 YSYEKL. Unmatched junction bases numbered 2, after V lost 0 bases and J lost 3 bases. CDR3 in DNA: TGCGCCAGCAGCCAAGAGGGACTATTCTACAATGAGCAGTTCTTC. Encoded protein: CASSQEGLFYNEQFF.

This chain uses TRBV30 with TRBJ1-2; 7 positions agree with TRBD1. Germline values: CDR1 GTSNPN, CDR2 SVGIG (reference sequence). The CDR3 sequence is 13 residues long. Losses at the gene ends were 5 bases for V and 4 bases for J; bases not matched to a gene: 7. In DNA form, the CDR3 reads TGTGCCTGGGCCCGGGACAGACCCTATGGCTACACCTTC. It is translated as CAWARDRPYGYTF.

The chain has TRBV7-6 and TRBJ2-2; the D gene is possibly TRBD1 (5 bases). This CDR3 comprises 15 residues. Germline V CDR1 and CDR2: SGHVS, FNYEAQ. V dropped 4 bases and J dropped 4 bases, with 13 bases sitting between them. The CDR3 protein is CASSYSGLGTGELFF. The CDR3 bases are TGTGCCAGCAGCTACTCAGGGCTAGGCACCGGGGAGCTGTTTTTT.

CDR3 sequence (DNA): TGTGCCAGCAGTCTGCTAGGGAATATAGCCTACGAGCAGTACTTC. This gives the protein CASSLLGNIAYEQYF. The chain combines TRBV6-1 with TRBJ2-7; D is unclear. Germline CDR1 and CDR2: MNHNS and SASEGT. This CDR3 comprises 15 residues. Trimming removed 5 bases from V and 2 bases from J, with 16 bases in between.

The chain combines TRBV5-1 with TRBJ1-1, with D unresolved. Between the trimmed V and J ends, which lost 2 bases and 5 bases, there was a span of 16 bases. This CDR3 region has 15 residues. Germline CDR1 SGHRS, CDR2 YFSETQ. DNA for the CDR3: TGCGCCAGCAGCTTCTCGGACGTCGGACGGACTGAAGCTTTCTTT. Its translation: CASSFSDVGRTEAFF.

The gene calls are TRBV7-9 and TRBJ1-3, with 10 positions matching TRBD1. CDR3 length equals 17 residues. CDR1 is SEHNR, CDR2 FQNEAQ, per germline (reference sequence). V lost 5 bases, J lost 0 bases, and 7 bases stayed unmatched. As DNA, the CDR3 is TGTGCCAGCAGCAACGAGCGGACAGGGGGCTCTGGAAACACCATATATTTT. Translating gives CASSNERTGGSGNTIYF.

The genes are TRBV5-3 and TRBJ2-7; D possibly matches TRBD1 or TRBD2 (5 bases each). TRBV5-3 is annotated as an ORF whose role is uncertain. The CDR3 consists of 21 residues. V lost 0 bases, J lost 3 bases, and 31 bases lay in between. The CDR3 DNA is TGTGCCAGAAGCTTGGCCAAGGGTGCCTGGGGATTTGGACAACGGGACTACGAGCAGTACTTC. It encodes CARSLAKGAWGFGQRDYEQYF.

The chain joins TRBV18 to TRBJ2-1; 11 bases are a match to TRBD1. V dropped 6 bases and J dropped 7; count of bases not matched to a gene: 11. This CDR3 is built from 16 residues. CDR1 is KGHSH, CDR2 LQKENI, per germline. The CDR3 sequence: CASSSLQGQGVNEQFF. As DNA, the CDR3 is TGTGCCAGCTCCTCCTTGCAGGGACAGGGGGTAAATGAGCAGTTCTTC.

The CDR3 nucleotides read TGCGCCAGCAGCTACACTAGAGCAGATACGCAGTATTTT. Amino acids: CASSYTRADTQYF. This chain joins TRBV4-1 and TRBJ2-3, with a possible D match to TRBD2 (5 bases). The CDR3 length is 13 residues. Trimming removed 5 bases from V and 4 bases from J, with 10 bases in between. Per germline, CDR1 MGHRA and CDR2 YSYEKL.

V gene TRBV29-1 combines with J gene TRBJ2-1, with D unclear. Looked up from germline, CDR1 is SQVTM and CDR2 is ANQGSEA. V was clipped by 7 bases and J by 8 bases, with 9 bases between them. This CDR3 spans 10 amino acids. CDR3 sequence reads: CSAQVDEQFF. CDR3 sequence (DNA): TGCAGCGCCCAAGTCGATGAGCAGTTCTTC.

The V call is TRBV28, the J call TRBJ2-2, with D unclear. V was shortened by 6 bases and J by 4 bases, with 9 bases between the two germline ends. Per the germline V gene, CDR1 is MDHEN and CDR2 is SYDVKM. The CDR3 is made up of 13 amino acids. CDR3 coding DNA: TGTGCCAGCAGGAAAGGTGGCACCGGGGAGCTGTTTTTT. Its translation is CASRKGGTGELFF. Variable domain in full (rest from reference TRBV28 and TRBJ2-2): DVKVTQSSRYLVKRTGEKVFLECVQDMDHENMFWYRQDPGLGLRLIYFSYDVKMKEKGDIPEGYSVSREKKERFSLILESASTNQTSMYLCASRKGGTGELFFGEGSRLTVL.

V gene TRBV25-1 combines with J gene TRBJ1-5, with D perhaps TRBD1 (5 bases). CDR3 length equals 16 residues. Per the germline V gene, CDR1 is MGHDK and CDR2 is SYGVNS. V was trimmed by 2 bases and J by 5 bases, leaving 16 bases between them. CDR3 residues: CASSEGAATDDQPQHF. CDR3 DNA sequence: TGTGCCAGCAGTGAAGGGGCAGCGACGGACGATCAGCCCCAGCATTTT.

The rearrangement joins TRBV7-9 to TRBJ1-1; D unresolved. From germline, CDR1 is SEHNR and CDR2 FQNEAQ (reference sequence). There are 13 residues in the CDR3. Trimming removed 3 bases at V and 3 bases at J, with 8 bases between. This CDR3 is CASSFAADTEAFF. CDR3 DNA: TGTGCCAGCAGCTTCGCAGCTGACACTGAAGCTTTCTTT.

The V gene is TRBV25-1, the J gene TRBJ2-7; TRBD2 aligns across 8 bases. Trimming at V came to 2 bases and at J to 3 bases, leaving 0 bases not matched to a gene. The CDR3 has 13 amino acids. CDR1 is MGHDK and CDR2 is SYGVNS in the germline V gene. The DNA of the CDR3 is TGTGCCAGCAGTGAACTAGCGGGCTACGAGCAGTACTTC. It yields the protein CASSELAGYEQYF.